This TCR beta chain derives from a study of blood T cells in healthy people across ages. The CDR3 is 15 amino acids. The trim removed 4 bases at V and 15 bases at J, leaving 15 bases unmatched. Germline V gives CDR1 MDHEN, CDR2 SYDVKM. This clonotype was detected only a few times. Antigen: not known. PCR was performed a second time for about 7 to 11 cycles using a sample-barcoded 5' primer and a J-beta primer mix. TCRdb passed the 5' RACE reads through MiXCR, listing each CDR3 protein once. The table records some 760,000 distinct CDR3 sequences, roughly 25% of them present only once. Overall study findings and caveats: Estimates of diversity drawn from one million T cells were considered underestimates. For the donors, CMV status was unknown and possibly confounded expanded clonotype changes.

This sample was shared with a second study, whose subject was T cells of mothers and their children. That publication notes: In cDNA synthesis, all of the extracted RNA was used at around 1.4 ug per 15 ul.

The V gene is TRBV28, the J gene TRBJ1-6; the match to TRBD1 covers 7 bases. The sequencing sample was made of blood. This TCR derives from a boy under 18 in good health. CDR3 nucleotide sequence: TGTGCCAGCAGTTCGGACAGGTTTTTTATCGTGCACCTCCACTTT. Encoded protein: CASSSDRFFIVHLHF.